This T cell receptor (beta chain) appears in the sequencing data of a study of CD8 T cells in ankylosing spondylitis. Trimming stripped 0 bases from V and 1 base from J, with 6 bases between. The germline V gene encodes CDR1 SGHAT and CDR2 FQNNGV. The CDR3 totals 14 residues. General observations from the study: Disease-linked clones reportedly concentrated significantly in matched ankylosing spondylitis synovial fluid.

With respect to this clonotype: The antigen is unknown.

TCRdb itself ran the 5' RACE reads through MiXCR, one entry per CDR3 protein. The sample lists under 250,000 distinct CDR3 sequences, 30% to 40% occurring once. The clonotype comes from a male donor with ankylosing spondylitis or in good health (not recorded which). Sequenced sample: blood, either unsorted or a sorted T cell fraction (not recorded which). The chain combines TRBV11-2 with TRBJ1-1; D gene ambiguous. This CDR3 reads CASSLEGSNTEAFF. The CDR3 DNA reads TGTGCCAGCAGCTTAGAAGGGTCGAACACTGAAGCTTTCTTT. The complete variable domain, with remaining parts taken from reference TRBV11-2 and TRBJ1-1, reads EAGVAQSPRYKIIEKRQSVAFWCNPISGHATLYWYQQILGQGPKLLIQFQNNGVVDDSQLPKDRFSAERLKGVDSTLKIQPAKLEDSAVYLCASSLEGSNTEAFFGQGTRLTVV.